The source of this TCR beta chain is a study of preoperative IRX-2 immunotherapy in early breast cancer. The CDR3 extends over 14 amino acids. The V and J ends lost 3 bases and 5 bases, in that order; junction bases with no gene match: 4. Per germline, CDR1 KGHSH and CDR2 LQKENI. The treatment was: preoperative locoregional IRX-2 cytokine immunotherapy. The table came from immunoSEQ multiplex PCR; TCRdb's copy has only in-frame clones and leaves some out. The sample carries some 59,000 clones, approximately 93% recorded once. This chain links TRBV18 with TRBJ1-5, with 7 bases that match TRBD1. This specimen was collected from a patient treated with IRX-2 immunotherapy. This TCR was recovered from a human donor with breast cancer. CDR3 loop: CASSPGTVYQPQHF. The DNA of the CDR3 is TGTGCCAGCTCACCCGGGACAGTTTATCAGCCCCAGCATTTT.